The text below deals with one T cell receptor (beta chain). Sequencing was performed with immunoSEQ multiplex PCR; in TCRdb, only in-frame clones are kept and a portion is missing. The sample records 45,000 to 60,000 clones, more than 85% being singletons. This CDR3 is 13 amino acids long. Germline V gives CDR1 WNHNN, CDR2 SYGVQD (reference sequence). Trimming left V 8 bases short and J 5 bases short, with 15 bases between. This sample is drawn from a study of T cell changes during pregnancy in multiple sclerosis. Material: peripheral blood, obtained after pregnancy. V gene TRBV10-1 combines with J gene TRBJ2-5; D uncertain. The TCR sequence derives from a female donor in good health, enrolled as a control in a pregnancy study. This CDR3 is CASPGFLSETQYF. The CDR3 nucleotides read TGCGCCAGCCCCGGTTTCCTATCGGAGACCCAGTACTTC.